This T cell receptor (beta chain) was obtained from a study of OX40 agonist ivuxolimab in advanced cancers. Clones were sequenced by immunoSEQ multiplex PCR, and TCRdb holds only the in-frame ones, with some missing. The table has about 22,000 clones, approximately 80% seen once. The germline V gene encodes CDR1 MNHNY and CDR2 SVGAGI (reference sequence). Trimming left V 6 bases short and J 6 bases short, with 11 bases between. This CDR3 region has 12 residues. The sequencing used CD4+ or CD8+ T cells sorted from blood, collected in a trial of the OX40 agonist ivuxolimab. This receptor was obtained from an adult with an advanced solid tumor such as melanoma, head and neck, liver or kidney cancer. The rearrangement uses TRBV6-6 and TRBJ1-2; D remains ambiguous. The CDR3 sequence is CASSPSGDGYTF. DNA for the CDR3: TGTGCCAGCAGCCCCAGCGGGGATGGCTACACCTTC.